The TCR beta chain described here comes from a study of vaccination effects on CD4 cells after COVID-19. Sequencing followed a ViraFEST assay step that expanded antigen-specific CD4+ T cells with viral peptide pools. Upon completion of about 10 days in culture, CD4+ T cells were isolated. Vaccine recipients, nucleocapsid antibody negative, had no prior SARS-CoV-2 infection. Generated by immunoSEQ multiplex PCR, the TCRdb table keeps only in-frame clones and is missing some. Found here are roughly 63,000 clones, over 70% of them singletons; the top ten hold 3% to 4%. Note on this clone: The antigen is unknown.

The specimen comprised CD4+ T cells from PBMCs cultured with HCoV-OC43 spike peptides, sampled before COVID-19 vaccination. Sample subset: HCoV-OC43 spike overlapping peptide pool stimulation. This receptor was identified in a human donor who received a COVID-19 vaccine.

The CDR3 protein is CASSLVVLKRGSTDTQYF. The CDR3 region has the DNA TGTGCCAGCAGCTTAGTAGTTCTGAAGCGGGGTAGCACAGATACGCAGTATTTT. The V gene is TRBV7-2, the J gene TRBJ2-3; 7 bases agree with TRBD2. From germline, CDR1 is SGHTA and CDR2 FQGNSA. Trimming at V came to 1 base and at J to 0 bases, leaving 10 bases not matched to a gene. This CDR3 has 18 amino acids.